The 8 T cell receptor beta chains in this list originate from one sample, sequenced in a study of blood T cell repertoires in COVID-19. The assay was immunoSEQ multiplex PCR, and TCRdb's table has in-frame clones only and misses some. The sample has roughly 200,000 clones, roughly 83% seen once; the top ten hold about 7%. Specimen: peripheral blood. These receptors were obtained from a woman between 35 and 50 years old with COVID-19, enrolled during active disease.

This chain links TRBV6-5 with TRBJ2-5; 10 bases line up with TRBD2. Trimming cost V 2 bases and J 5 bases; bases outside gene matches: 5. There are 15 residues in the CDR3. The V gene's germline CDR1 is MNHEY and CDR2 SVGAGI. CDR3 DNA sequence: TGTGCCAGCAGTTACAGGCTAGCGGGAGTGGAGACCCAGTACTTC. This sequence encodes CASSYRLAGVETQYF.

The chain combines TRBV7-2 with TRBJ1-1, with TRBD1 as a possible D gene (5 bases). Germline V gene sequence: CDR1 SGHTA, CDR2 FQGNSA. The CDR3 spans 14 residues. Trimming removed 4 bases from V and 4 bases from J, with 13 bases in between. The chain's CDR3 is CASSWQGTGTEAFF. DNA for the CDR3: TGTGCCAGCAGCTGGCAGGGCACAGGCACTGAAGCTTTCTTT.

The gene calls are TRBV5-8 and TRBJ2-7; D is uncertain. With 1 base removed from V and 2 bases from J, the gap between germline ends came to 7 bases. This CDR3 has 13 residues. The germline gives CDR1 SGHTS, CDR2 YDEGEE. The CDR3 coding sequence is TGTGCCAGCAGCTTGAAACTGCCCTACGAGCAGTACTTC. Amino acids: CASSLKLPYEQYF.

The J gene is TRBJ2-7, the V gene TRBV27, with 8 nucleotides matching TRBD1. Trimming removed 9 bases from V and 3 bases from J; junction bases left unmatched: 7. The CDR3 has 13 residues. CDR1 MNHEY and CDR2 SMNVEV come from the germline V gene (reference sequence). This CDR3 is CASSIGQGYEQYF. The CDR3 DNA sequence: TGTGCCAGTTCAATCGGACAGGGCTACGAGCAGTACTTC.

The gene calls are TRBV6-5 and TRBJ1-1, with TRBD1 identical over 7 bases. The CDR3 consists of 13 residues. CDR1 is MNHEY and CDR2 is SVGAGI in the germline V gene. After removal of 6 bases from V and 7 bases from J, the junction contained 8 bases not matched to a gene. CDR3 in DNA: TGTGCCAGCAGCCCCAGGGGGGCCCTTGAAGCTTTCTTT. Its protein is CASSPRGALEAFF.

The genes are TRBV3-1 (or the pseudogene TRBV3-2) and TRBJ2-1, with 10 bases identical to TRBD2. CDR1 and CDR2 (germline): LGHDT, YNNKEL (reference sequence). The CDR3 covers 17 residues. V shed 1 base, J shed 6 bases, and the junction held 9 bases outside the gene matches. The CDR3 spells CASSQASLAGVTNEQFF. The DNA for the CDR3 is TGTGCCAGCAGCCAAGCTTCGCTAGCGGGAGTCACCAATGAGCAGTTCTTC.

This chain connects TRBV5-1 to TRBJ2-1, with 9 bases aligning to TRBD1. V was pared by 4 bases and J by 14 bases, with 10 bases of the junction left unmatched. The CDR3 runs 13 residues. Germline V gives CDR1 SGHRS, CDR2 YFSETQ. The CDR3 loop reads CASSGNRGLSEFF. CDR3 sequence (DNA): TGCGCCAGCAGCGGGAACAGGGGGCTCTCCGAGTTCTTC.

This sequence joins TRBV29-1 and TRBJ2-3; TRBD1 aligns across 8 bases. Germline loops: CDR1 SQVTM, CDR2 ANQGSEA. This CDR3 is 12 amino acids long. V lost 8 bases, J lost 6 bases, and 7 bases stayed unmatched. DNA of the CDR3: TGCAGCATAGGACAGGGCTTCGATACGCAGTATTTT. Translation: CSIGQGFDTQYF.